The 15 T cell receptor beta chains in this list originate from one sample, sequenced in a study of T cell clonality in common variable immunodeficiency. Antigens for these TCRs are unknown. Some clones are missing from TCRdb's copy, which holds only in-frame ones; the method was immunoSEQ multiplex PCR. Recorded here are roughly 12,000 clones, none singletons. Notes on the study in general: Reportedly, TCR beta sequences from common variable immunodeficiency showed fewer deletions and N-nucleotide insertions.

The source material was peripheral blood mononuclear cells. These receptors all come from a human donor with common variable immunodeficiency.

There are a few counts of this clone. This chain's CDR3 is CASSLVTGNTEAFF. The DNA read from the CDR3 is TGTGCCAGCAGCTTAGTGACAGGAAACACTGAA. The rearrangement uses TRBV7-2 and TRBJ1-1, with D tentatively TRBD1 (6 bases). The sequenced fragment ends 3 residues before the CDR3 boundary, so the rest is inferred from the germline J gene. V was shortened by 1 base and J by 2 bases, with 8 bases between the two germline ends. Per germline, CDR1 SGHTA and CDR2 FQGNSA. CDR3 length equals 14 residues.

The table lists this clone with a few counts. The read stops 3 residues short of the end of the CDR3; the missing end is completed from the germline J gene. This rearrangement joins TRBV6-2 or TRBV6-3 to TRBJ1-1; tentative D call: TRBD1 (5 bases). The length of the CDR3 is 14 residues. Germline values: CDR1 MNHEY, CDR2 SVGEGT. The V end was cut by 5 bases, the J end by 1 base, with 11 bases between. CDR3 residues: CASSRQPRNTEAFF. Partial CDR3 DNA: TGTGCCAGCAGTCGACAGCCTAGGAACACTGAA.

This clone showed up many times. The read falls 3 residues short of the CDR3 end, and the missing part is taken from the germline J gene. V usage is TRBV10-1 and J usage is TRBJ1-1; a possible D gene is TRBD1 (6 bases). Germline CDR1 WNHNN, CDR2 SYGVQD (reference sequence). CDR3 size: 14 residues. The V gene lost 5 bases and the J gene lost 4 bases, with 14 bases spanning the gap. The CDR3 loop is CASSRQVGSTEAFF. CDR3 DNA (partial): TGCGCCAGCAGTCGACAGGTGGGCAGCACTGAA.

This clone occurred a few times. Read data end 3 residues before the CDR3 end; the end is taken from the germline J gene. The chain couples TRBV19 to TRBJ2-1; 8 bases match TRBD2. Germline trimming cut 7 bases from V and 0 bases from J; bases unmatched to any gene: 5. Germline-derived CDR1 and CDR2 are LNHDA and SQIVND (reference sequence). The CDR3 loop spans 15 amino acids. This CDR3 is CASTPSGSSYNEQFF. CDR3 DNA, as far as it was read: TGTGCCAGTACCCCCAGCGGGAGCTCCTACAATGAG.

About this clone: The CDR3 end lies 3 residues beyond the end of the read and is filled in from the germline J gene. This chain connects TRBV18 to TRBJ1-3; 7 bases align to TRBD1. This CDR3 region has 17 residues. Germline assignment: CDR1 KGHSH and CDR2 LQKENI. The V segment lost 8 bases and the J segment 0 bases; nucleotides outside the gene matches: 13. CDR3 DNA (partial): TGTGCCAGCCGGGGACAGTCGTCGGCGCTCTCTGGAAACACC. It codes for CASRGQSSALSGNT. Given in full, the CDR3 is CASRGQSSALSGNTIYF.

This clone was seen only a few times. The CDR3 end is not reached by the read, which stops 3 residues before it; the germline J gene fills it in. The rearrangement links TRBV18 to TRBJ2-7; possible D gene TRBD1, 5 bases. CDR1 KGHSH and CDR2 LQKENI come from the germline V gene. V lost 2 bases and J 4 bases, leaving 12 bases between the germline ends. The CDR3 has 14 residues. The CDR3 loop reads CASSPGTGRYEQYF. The DNA read from the CDR3 is TGTGCCAGCTCACCAGGAACAGGCCGTTACGAG.

This clone was found many times. The CDR3 end is not reached by the read, which stops 3 residues before it; the germline J gene fills it in. The chain combines TRBV7-3 with TRBJ2-1; 15 bases agree with TRBD2. Germline values: CDR1 SGHTA, CDR2 FQGTGA. Trimming removed 3 bases from V and 2 bases from J; junction bases left unmatched: 5. The CDR3 is 18 residues long. CDR3 DNA, as far as it was read: TGTGCCAGCAGCTTTGGACTAGCGGGGGGGCCCGCCTACAATGAG. Translated: CASSFGLAGGPAYNE. From start to end, the CDR3 is CASSFGLAGGPAYNEQFF.

This clone was found a few times. The read ends 3 residues early relative to the CDR3; the germline J gene fills the gap. The chain couples TRBV5-6 to TRBJ1-2, with 8 bases lining up with TRBD1. Germline V gene sequence: CDR1 SGHDT, CDR2 YYEEEE. The J segment lost 4 bases and the V segment lost 0 bases, leaving 2 bases of the junction unmatched. This CDR3 spans 14 amino acids. The sequenced CDR3 bases are TGTGCCAGCAGCTTGGGACAGGGGACCTATGGC. It encodes CASSLGQGTYG. The full-length CDR3 reads as CASSLGQGTYGYTF.

A remark on this clone: The read ends 3 residues before the CDR3 terminus; that terminus is restored from the germline J gene. The rearrangement links TRBV5-6 to TRBJ2-7, with D unresolved. Trimming stripped 4 bases from V and 6 bases from J, with 14 bases between. Looked up from germline, CDR1 is SGHDT and CDR2 is YYEEEE. The CDR3 extends over 13 amino acids. The CDR3 is CASSPGTFGEQYF. CDR3 bases read: TGTGCCAGCAGCCCCGGTACCTTCGGCGAG.

Details on this clone: Sequencing ends 3 residues short of the CDR3 end; the germline J gene provides the rest. This chain links TRBV7-9 with TRBJ1-4; D gene ambiguous. The CDR3 is made up of 11 amino acids. The germline gives CDR1 SEHNR, CDR2 FQNEAQ (reference sequence). Trimming took 5 bases from V and 8 from J, leaving 6 bases between them. The sequenced CDR3 bases are TGTGCCAGCAGCCCTCAGGAAAAA. Its protein product is CASSPQEK. The entire CDR3 is CASSPQEKLFF.

Regarding this clone: Sequencing ends 3 residues short of the CDR3 end; the germline J gene provides the rest. The rearrangement joins TRBV7-6 to TRBJ1-1; D unresolved. Trimming took 5 bases from V and 7 from J, leaving 14 bases between them. The germline gives CDR1 SGHVS, CDR2 FNYEAQ. CDR3 length equals 13 residues. CDR3 DNA (partial): TGTGCCAGCAGCCTCCGAGCGGGTGTTGAA. Its protein is CASSLRAGVE. The CDR3 in its entirety is CASSLRAGVEAFF.

This clone was seen more than once but under ten times. Coverage ceases 3 residues before the CDR3 finishes, and the germline J gene fills in the end. V usage is TRBV6-2 or TRBV6-3 and J usage is TRBJ1-5, with D tentatively TRBD1 (6 bases). V was pared by 5 bases and J by 6 bases, with 14 bases between. CDR3 length equals 14 residues. Germline values: CDR1 MNHEY, CDR2 SVGEGT. The covered CDR3 bases are TGTGCCAGCAGTCCTATCGGGACACTTCAGCCC. This translates into CASSPIGTLQP. The complete CDR3 reads CASSPIGTLQPQHF.

As for this clone: Coverage ceases 3 residues before the CDR3 finishes, and the germline J gene fills in the end. The chain carries TRBV20-1 and TRBJ1-5; 8 nucleotides match TRBD1. CDR3 length: 15 amino acids. V lost 3 bases and J lost 0; bases outside the gene matches: 4. The germline CDR1 and CDR2 sequences are DFQATT and SNEGSKA (reference sequence). The sequenced part of the CDR3 DNA is TGCAGTGCTAGGACAGGGGCGGATAGCAATCAGCCC. Its translation: CSARTGADSNQP. The entire CDR3 protein is CSARTGADSNQPQHF.

Notes on this clone: Read data end 3 residues before the CDR3 end; the end is taken from the germline J gene. The V call is TRBV7-6, the J call TRBJ1-3, with 7 bases matching TRBD1. The CDR3 runs to 16 residues. V was clipped by 3 bases and J by 0 bases; unmatched bases: 5. Germline V gene lookup returns CDR1 SGHVS and CDR2 FNYEAQ. The CDR3 bases that were read are TGTGCCAGCAGCTTGGGACAGCCGAGCTCTGGAAACACC. Amino acid sequence: CASSLGQPSSGNT. The complete CDR3 reads CASSLGQPSSGNTIYF.

With regard to this clone: From the germline J gene comes the end of the CDR3, since the read stops 3 residues before it. The rearrangement joins TRBV7-2 to TRBJ1-6; TRBD1 is a possible D gene (5 bases). The length of the CDR3 is 15 residues. Germline values: CDR1 SGHTA, CDR2 FQGNSA. V was trimmed by 5 bases and J by 4 bases, leaving 12 bases between them. CDR3: CASSEEQVYNSPLHF. The part of the CDR3 DNA that was read is TGTGCCAGCAGCGAGGAACAGGTGTATAATTCACCC. Supplemented by reference TRBV7-2 and TRBJ1-6, the full variable domain reads GAGVSQSPSNKVTEKGKDVELRCDPISGHTALYWYRQSLGQGLEFLIYFQGNSAPDKSGLPSDRFSAERTGGSVSTLTIQRTQQEDSAVYLCASSEEQVYNSPLHFGNGTRLTVT.